This T cell receptor beta chain stems from a study of shared clonotypes between healthy human individuals. As for the study in general: For every donor, three CD4 naive, three CD4 memory, two CD8 naive and one CD8 memory plates were used.

The method was immunoSEQ multiplex PCR; TCRdb's version includes in-frame clones alone and lacks a portion of them. The table lists over 750,000 clones, about 96% of them singletons. Naive CD8 isolation took CD45RO-negative cells positively selected for CCR7 and excluded terminally differentiated effector memory CD45RA+ cells. Turning to this clone: The antigen is unknown.

V gave up 6 bases and J gave up 4 bases, with 4 bases separating them. CDR1 MNHEY and CDR2 SMNVEV come from the germline V gene (reference sequence). The CDR3 consists of 11 residues. Study results and limitations: Memory subsets had estimated richness that was generally smaller than that of naive subsets.

This receptor was taken from a man aged 30 to 45 in good health. The specimen sequenced was naive CD8+ T cells sorted from blood. The rearrangement links TRBV27 to TRBJ2-1; D is undetermined. The DNA of the CDR3 is TGTGCCAGCAGAAATTACAATGAGCAGTTCTTC. It encodes CASRNYNEQFF.